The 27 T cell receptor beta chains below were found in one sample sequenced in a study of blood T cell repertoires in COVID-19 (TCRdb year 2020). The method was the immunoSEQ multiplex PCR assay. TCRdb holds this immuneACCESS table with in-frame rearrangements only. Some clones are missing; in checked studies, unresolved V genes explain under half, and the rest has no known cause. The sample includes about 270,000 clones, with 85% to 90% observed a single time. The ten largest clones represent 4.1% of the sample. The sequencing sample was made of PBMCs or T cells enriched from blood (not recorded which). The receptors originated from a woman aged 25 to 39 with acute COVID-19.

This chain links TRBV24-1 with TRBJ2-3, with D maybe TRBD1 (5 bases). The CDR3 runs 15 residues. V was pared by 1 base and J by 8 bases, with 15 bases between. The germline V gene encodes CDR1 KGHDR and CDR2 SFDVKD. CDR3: CATSDFTPGPLTQYF. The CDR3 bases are TGTGCCACCAGTGATTTTACCCCAGGGCCCCTTACGCAGTATTTT.

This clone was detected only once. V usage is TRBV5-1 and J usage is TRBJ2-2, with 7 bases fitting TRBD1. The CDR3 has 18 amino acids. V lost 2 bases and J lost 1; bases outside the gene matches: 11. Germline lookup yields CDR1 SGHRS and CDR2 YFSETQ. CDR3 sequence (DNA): TGCGCCAGCAGCTTAACCGGGACAGCGCATCGGAACACCGGGGAGCTGTTTTTT. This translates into CASSLTGTAHRNTGELFF.

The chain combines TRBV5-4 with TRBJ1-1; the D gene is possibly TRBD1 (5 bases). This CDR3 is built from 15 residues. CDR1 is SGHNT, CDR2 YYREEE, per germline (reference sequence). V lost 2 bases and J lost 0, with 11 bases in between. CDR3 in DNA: TGTGCCAGCAGCTTTGACAGTAAAATGAACACTGAAGCTTTCTTT. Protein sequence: CASSFDSKMNTEAFF.

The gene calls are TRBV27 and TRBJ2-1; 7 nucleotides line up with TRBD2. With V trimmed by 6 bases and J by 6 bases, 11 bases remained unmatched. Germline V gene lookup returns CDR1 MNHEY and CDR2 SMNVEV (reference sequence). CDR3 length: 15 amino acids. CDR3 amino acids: CASRSRDYLGNEQFF. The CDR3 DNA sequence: TGTGCCAGCAGATCCCGGGACTACCTGGGCAATGAGCAGTTCTTC.

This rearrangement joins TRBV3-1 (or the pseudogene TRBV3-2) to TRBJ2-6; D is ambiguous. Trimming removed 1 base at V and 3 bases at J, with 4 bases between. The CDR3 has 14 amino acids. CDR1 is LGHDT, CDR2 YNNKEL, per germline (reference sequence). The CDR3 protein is CASSQVSGANVLTF. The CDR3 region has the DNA TGTGCCAGCAGCCAAGTTAGTGGGGCCAACGTCCTGACTTTC.

The CDR3 protein is CASSPRGFSSGANVLTF. The CDR3 DNA reads as TGCGCCAGCAGCCCCCGGGGTTTCTCCTCTGGGGCCAACGTCCTGACTTTC. The V gene is TRBV23-1, the J gene TRBJ2-6; possible D gene TRBD2, 5 bases. TRBV23-1 is an ORF, with its function uncertain. Trimming cost V 6 bases and J 0 bases, with 15 bases left between them. The CDR3 covers 17 residues.

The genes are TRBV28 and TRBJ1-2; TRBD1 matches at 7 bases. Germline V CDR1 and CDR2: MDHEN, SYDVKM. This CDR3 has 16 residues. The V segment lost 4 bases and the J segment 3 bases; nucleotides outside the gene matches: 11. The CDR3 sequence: CASSSTYGQGDYGYTF. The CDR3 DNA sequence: TGTGCCAGCAGTTCGACCTACGGGCAGGGGGACTATGGCTACACCTTC.

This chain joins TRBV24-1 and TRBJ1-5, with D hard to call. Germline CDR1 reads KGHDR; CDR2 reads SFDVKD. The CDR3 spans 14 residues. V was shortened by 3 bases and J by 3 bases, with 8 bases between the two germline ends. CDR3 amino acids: CATSDGQNNQPQHF. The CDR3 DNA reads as TGTGCCACCAGTGATGGGCAGAACAATCAGCCCCAGCATTTT.

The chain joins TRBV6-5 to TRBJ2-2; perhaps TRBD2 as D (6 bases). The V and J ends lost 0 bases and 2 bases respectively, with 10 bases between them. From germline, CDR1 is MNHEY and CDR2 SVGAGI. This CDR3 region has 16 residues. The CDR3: CASSYSLASNTGELFF. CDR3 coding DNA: TGTGCCAGCAGTTACTCCCTAGCGTCAAACACCGGGGAGCTGTTTTTT.

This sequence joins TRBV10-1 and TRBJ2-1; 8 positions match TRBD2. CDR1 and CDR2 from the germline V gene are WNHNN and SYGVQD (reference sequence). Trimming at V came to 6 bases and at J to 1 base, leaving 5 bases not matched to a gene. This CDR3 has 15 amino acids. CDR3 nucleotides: TGCGCCAGCAGGGTAACTAGCGGTTCCTACAATGAGCAGTTCTTC. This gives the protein CASRVTSGSYNEQFF.

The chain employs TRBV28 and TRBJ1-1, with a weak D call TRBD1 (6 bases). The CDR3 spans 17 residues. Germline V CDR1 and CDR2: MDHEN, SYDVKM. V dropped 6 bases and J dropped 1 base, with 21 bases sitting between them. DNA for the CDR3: TGTGCCAGCAGGAAGCAGGGGATCCTTGTAGGGAACACTGAAGCTTTCTTT. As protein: CASRKQGILVGNTEAFF.

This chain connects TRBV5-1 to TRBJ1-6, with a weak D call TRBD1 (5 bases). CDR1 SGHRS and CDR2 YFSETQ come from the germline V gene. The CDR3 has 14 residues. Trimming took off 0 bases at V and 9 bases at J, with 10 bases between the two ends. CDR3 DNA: TGCGCCAGCAGCTTGGGACAGAAATTTTCACCCCTCCACTTT. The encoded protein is CASSLGQKFSPLHF.

As DNA, the CDR3 is TGTGCCAGTAGCAGCGGGACACCGGACGGGAAACTGTTTTTT. Translated, it gives CASSSGTPDGKLFF. This chain connects TRBV19 to TRBJ1-4, with D possibly TRBD1 on 6 matching bases. Trimming left V 6 bases short and J 11 bases short, with 19 bases between. Germline loops: CDR1 LNHDA, CDR2 SQIVND (reference sequence). The CDR3 extends over 14 amino acids. The full variable domain, completed using reference TRBV19 and TRBJ1-4, is DGGITQSPKYLFRKEGQNVTLSCEQNLNHDAMYWYRQDPGQGLRLIYYSQIVNDFQKGDIAEGYSVSREKKESFPLTVTSAQKNPTAFYLCASSSGTPDGKLFFGSGTQLSVL.

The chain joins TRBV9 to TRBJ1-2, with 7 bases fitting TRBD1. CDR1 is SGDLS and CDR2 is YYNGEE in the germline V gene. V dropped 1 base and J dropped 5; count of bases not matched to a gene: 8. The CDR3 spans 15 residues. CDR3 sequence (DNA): TGTGCCAGCAGCGTACAGGAACAGGGGAATTATGGCTACACCTTC. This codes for CASSVQEQGNYGYTF. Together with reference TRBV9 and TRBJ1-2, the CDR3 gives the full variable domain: DSGVTQTPKHLITATGQRVTLRCSPRSGDLSVYWYQQSLDQGLQFLIQYYNGEERAKGNILERFSAQQFPDLHSELNLSSLELGDSALYFCASSVQEQGNYGYTFGSGTRLTVV.

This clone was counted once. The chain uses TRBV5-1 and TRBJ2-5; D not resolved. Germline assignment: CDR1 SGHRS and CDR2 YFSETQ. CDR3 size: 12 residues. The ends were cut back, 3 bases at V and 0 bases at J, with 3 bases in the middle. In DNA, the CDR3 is TGCGCCAGCAGCTCAAACCAAGAGACCCAGTACTTC. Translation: CASSSNQETQYF. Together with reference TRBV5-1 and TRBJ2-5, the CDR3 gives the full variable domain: KAGVTQTPRYLIKTRGQQVTLSCSPISGHRSVSWYQQTPGQGLQFLFEYFSETQRNKGNFPGRFSGRQFSNSRSEMNVSTLELGDSALYLCASSSNQETQYFGPGTRLLVL.

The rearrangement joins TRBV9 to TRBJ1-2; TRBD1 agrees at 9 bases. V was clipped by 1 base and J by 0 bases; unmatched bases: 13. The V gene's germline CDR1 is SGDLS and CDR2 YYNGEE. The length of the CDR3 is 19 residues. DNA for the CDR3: TGTGCCAGCAGCGTATCTATAGGACAGGGGCGTCTGACTAACTATGGCTACACCTTC. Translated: CASSVSIGQGRLTNYGYTF.

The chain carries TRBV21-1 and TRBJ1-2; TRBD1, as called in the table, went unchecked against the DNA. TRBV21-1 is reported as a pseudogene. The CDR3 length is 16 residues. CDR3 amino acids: CASRDRGPRANYGYTF. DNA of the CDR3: TGTGCCAGCAGGGACAGGGGGCCAAGAGCTAACTATGGCTACACCTTC.

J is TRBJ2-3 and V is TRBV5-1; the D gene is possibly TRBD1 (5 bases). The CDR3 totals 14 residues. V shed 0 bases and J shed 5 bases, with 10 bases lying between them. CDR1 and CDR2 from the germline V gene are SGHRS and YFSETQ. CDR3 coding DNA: TGCGCCAGCAGCTTGGCACAGGCCGTAGATACGCAGTATTTT. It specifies CASSLAQAVDTQYF.

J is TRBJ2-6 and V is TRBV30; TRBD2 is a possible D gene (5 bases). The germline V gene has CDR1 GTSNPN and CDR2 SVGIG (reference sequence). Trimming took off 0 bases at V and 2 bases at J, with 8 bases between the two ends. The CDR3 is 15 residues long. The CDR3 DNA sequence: TGTGCCTGGAGTGTATGGGGAGCTGGGGCCAACGTCCTGACTTTC. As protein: CAWSVWGAGANVLTF.

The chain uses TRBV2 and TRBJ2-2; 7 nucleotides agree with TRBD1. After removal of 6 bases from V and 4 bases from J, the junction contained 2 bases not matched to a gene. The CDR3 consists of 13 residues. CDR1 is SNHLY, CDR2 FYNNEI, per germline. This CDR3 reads CASRPGGTGELFF. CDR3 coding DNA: TGTGCCAGCAGGCCAGGGGGCACCGGGGAGCTGTTTTTT.

DNA of the CDR3: TGTGCCAGCAGTGAATATACTAGCGGGGTACAAGAGACCCAGTACTTC. It specifies CASSEYTSGVQETQYF. The chain employs TRBV2 and TRBJ2-5; 10 bases are a match to TRBD2. The V gene end was trimmed by 2 bases and the J gene end by 2 bases; junction bases not matched to a gene: 5. This CDR3 region has 16 residues. The V gene's germline CDR1 is SNHLY and CDR2 FYNNEI. Full variable domain (missing parts from reference TRBV2 and TRBJ2-5): EPEVTQTPSHQVTQMGQEVILRCVPISNHLYFYWYRQILGQKVEFLVSFYNNEISEKSEIFDDQFSVERPDGSNFTLKIRSTKLEDSAMYFCASSEYTSGVQETQYFGPGTRLLVL.

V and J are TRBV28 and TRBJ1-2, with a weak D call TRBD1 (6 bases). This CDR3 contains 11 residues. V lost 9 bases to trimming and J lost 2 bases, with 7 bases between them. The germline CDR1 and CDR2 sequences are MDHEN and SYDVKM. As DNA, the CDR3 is TGTGCCAGTGGACAGAACTATGGCTACACCTTC. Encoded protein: CASGQNYGYTF.

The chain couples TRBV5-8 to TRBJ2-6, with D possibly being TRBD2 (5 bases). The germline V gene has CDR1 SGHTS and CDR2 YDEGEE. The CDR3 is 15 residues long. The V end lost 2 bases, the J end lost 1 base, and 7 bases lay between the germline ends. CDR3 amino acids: CASSLAVSGANVLTF. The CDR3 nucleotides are TGTGCCAGCAGCTTAGCGGTTTCTGGGGCCAACGTCCTGACTTTC.

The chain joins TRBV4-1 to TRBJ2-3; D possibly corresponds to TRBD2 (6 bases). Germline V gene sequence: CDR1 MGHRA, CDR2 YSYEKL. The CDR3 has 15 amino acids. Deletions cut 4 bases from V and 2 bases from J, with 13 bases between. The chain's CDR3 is CASSRLGSATDTQYF. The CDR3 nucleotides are TGCGCCAGCAGCCGTCTCGGGAGCGCCACAGATACGCAGTATTTT.

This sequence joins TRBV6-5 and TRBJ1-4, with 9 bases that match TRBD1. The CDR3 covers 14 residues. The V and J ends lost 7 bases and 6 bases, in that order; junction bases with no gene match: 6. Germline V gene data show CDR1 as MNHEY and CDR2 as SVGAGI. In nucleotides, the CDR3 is TGTGCCAGCAACCGGGACAGGGAGCATGAAAAACTGTTTTTT. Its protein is CASNRDREHEKLFF.

The CDR3 region is CASRPGLAGAETQYF. The CDR3 DNA reads TGCGCCAGCAGGCCAGGACTAGCGGGAGCTGAGACCCAGTACTTC. This chain connects TRBV10-2 to TRBJ2-5; 13 bases are a match to TRBD2. CDR1 and CDR2 from the germline V gene are WSHSY and SAAADI. This CDR3 contains 15 residues. The V and J ends lost 6 bases and 5 bases, in that order; junction bases with no gene match: 6.

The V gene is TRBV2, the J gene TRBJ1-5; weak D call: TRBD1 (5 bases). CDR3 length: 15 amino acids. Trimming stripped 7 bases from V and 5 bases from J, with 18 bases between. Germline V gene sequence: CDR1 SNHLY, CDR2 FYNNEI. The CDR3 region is CASKLGREHYQPQHF. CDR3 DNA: TGTGCCAGCAAGCTTGGCAGGGAACATTATCAGCCCCAGCATTTT.